The 23 T cell receptor beta chains below all came from one sample that was sequenced in a study of T cell responses to AZD1222 COVID-19 vaccine. Libraries were prepared by immunoSEQ multiplex PCR; TCRdb keeps only in-frame clonotypes and omits some of them. The table has some 140,000 clones, roughly 91% seen once. The sample consisted of peripheral blood, taken 28 days after the second AZD1222 dose. The receptors here all came from an adult who received the AZD1222 COVID-19 vaccine.

This clone occurred once. The CDR3 DNA reads TGTGCCAGCAGCCAAGCAAACTCCGGGACGGGAAAACTGTTTTTT. Translation: CASSQANSGTGKLFF. The chain is built from TRBV3-1 (or the pseudogene TRBV3-2) and TRBJ1-4, with a tentative D call TRBD1 (5 bases). The length of the CDR3 is 15 residues. The germline V gene encodes CDR1 LGHDT and CDR2 YNNKEL (reference sequence). V shed 1 base and J shed 10 bases, with 16 bases lying between them.

V usage is TRBV2 and J usage is TRBJ2-7, with a weak D call TRBD1 (6 bases). Trimming took off 8 bases at V and 4 bases at J, with 18 bases between the two ends. CDR1 SNHLY and CDR2 FYNNEI come from the germline V gene. This CDR3 comprises 14 residues. The CDR3 sequence is CASAFPGTPYEQYF. CDR3 DNA: TGTGCCAGCGCGTTCCCCGGGACACCATACGAGCAGTACTTC. Full variable domain (outside the CDR3, taken from reference TRBV2 and TRBJ2-7): EPEVTQTPSHQVTQMGQEVILRCVPISNHLYFYWYRQILGQKVEFLVSFYNNEISEKSEIFDDQFSVERPDGSNFTLKIRSTKLEDSAMYFCASAFPGTPYEQYFGPGTRLTVT.

J is TRBJ2-1 and V is TRBV5-1; 7 bases match TRBD2. CDR3 length equals 15 residues. J gave up 16 bases and V 4 bases, and 20 bases lay outside the gene matches. Germline V gene lookup returns CDR1 SGHRS and CDR2 YFSETQ. In DNA, the CDR3 is TGCGCCAGCAGCCCCGAACCAAAAGGGGAGGGGACGGAATTCTTC. Protein sequence: CASSPEPKGEGTEFF.

V is TRBV10-3 and J is TRBJ1-6; possible D gene TRBD1, 5 bases. V lost 10 bases to trimming and J lost 9 bases, with 19 bases between them. The CDR3 loop spans 14 amino acids. The germline CDR1 and CDR2 sequences are ENHRY and SYGVKD. The DNA for the CDR3 is TGTGCCACCTTCCGGGGACCGGAGGGTTCACCCCTCCACTTT. It translates to CATFRGPEGSPLHF.

The V gene is TRBV27, the J gene TRBJ2-3; D ambiguous. Trimming removed 3 bases from V and 4 bases from J, with 8 bases in between. This CDR3 spans 13 amino acids. Germline V gene lookup returns CDR1 MNHEY and CDR2 SMNVEV (reference sequence). CDR3 protein: CASSFKGADTQYF. The CDR3, as DNA: TGTGCCAGCAGTTTCAAGGGCGCAGATACGCAGTATTTT.

This sequence joins TRBV18 and TRBJ2-5; D is undetermined. CDR3 length: 15 amino acids. CDR1 and CDR2 from the germline V gene are KGHSH and LQKENI. V lost 8 bases and J lost 6, with 22 bases in between. CDR3 DNA: TGTGCCAGCCAAGCCCCTAGTTGGTTCAGGAAGACCCAGTACTTC. It translates to CASQAPSWFRKTQYF.

The V and J genes are TRBV15 and TRBJ1-2; perhaps TRBD1 as D (6 bases). The CDR3 sequence is 18 residues long. Germline V lookup: CDR1 LNHNV, CDR2 YYDKDF (reference sequence). With 1 base removed from V and 4 bases from J, the gap between germline ends came to 22 bases. CDR3 nucleotides: TGTGCCACCAGCAGAGGGTCGGGGGCTGTACGAAGAGCCTATGGCTACACCTTC. The encoded protein is CATSRGSGAVRRAYGYTF.

The sample holds one count of this clone. The chain uses TRBV28 and TRBJ1-5; TRBD1 matches 9 bases. The CDR3 is 17 residues long. V shed 5 bases and J 5 bases; nucleotides not matched to a gene: 13. CDR1 and CDR2 from the germline V gene are MDHEN and SYDVKM. The chain's CDR3 is CASSPLPGQGHYQPQHF. The CDR3 coding sequence is TGTGCCAGCAGTCCCCTACCGGGACAGGGACACTATCAGCCCCAGCATTTT.

This chain connects TRBV5-6 to TRBJ2-1; D gene unclear. Germline V gene sequence: CDR1 SGHDT, CDR2 YYEEEE. The CDR3 contains 16 residues. Trimming took 1 base from V and 4 from J, leaving 15 bases between them. CDR3 DNA sequence: TGTGCCAGCAGCTTGAAGTTCAGGAACCGGTACAATGAGCAGTTCTTC. It yields the protein CASSLKFRNRYNEQFF.

The J gene is TRBJ1-5, the V gene TRBV3-1 (or the pseudogene TRBV3-2); D ambiguous. This CDR3 is built from 14 residues. The V and J ends lost 2 bases and 4 bases respectively, with 9 bases between them. Per the germline V gene, CDR1 is LGHDT and CDR2 is YNNKEL (reference sequence). The CDR3 protein is CASSQRTQNQPQHF. The CDR3 nucleotides read TGTGCCAGCAGCCAAAGGACCCAGAATCAGCCCCAGCATTTT.

The V gene is TRBV10-3, the J gene TRBJ1-1; D is possibly TRBD1 (5 bases). The CDR3 spans 16 residues. Deletions cut 0 bases from V and 4 bases from J, with 15 bases between. The germline V gene encodes CDR1 ENHRY and CDR2 SYGVKD. CDR3 DNA sequence: TGTGCCATCAGTGAGTCGTTGGGGGGTTGGGGCACTGAAGCTTTCTTT. Translation: CAISESLGGWGTEAFF.

J is TRBJ1-4 and V is TRBV29-1; no clear D. The CDR3 consists of 15 residues. The V and J ends lost 0 bases and 5 bases respectively, with 13 bases between them. Germline V gene data show CDR1 as SQVTM and CDR2 as ANQGSEA. The CDR3 coding sequence is TGCAGCGTTGAAGATTCTTCACAGCTCAATGAAAAACTGTTTTTT. It specifies CSVEDSSQLNEKLFF.

This chain connects TRBV13 to TRBJ1-5; TRBD1 matches at 8 bases. This CDR3 comprises 16 residues. V was clipped by 5 bases and J by 4 bases; unmatched bases: 10. Germline-derived CDR1 and CDR2 are PRHDT and FYEKMQ (reference sequence). The CDR3 spells CASSPPLDRENQPQHF. The CDR3 nucleotides read TGTGCCAGCAGCCCACCCCTGGACAGGGAAAATCAGCCCCAGCATTTT.

This clone has more than one count but fewer than ten. This chain joins TRBV7-2 and TRBJ1-2; no firm D call. Per germline, CDR1 SGHTA and CDR2 FQGNSA. V gave up 8 bases and J gave up 14 bases, with 21 bases separating them. The CDR3 is 12 amino acids. CDR3: CASGSYRAQETF. DNA for the CDR3: TGTGCCAGCGGGTCCTACCGAGCGCAGGAGACCTTC.

As for this clone: At one of its ends the junction is not consistent with the germline gene, which may arise from a read error. The chain is built from TRBV7-7 and TRBJ2-5; the match to TRBD2 covers 7 bases. Germline V gene lookup returns CDR1 SSHAT and CDR2 FNYEAQ (reference sequence). The CDR3 is made up of 15 amino acids. The CDR3 sequence is CASSSLGGGQETQYF. The DNA for the CDR3 is TGTGCTAGCAGCTCCCTTGGGGGGGGACAAGAGACCCAGTACTTC.

The V gene is TRBV2, the J gene TRBJ1-6; TRBD1 might be the D (6 bases). V was shortened by 2 bases and J by 6 bases, with 11 bases between the two germline ends. Germline CDR1 reads SNHLY; CDR2 reads FYNNEI. The CDR3 totals 15 residues. The CDR3 coding sequence is TGTGCCAGCAGTGAAAGTGGACAGCTTAATTCACCCCTCCACTTT. The encoded protein is CASSESGQLNSPLHF.

The chain uses TRBV5-6 and TRBJ1-1, with no clear D. There are 16 residues in the CDR3. The germline V and J ends were trimmed by 0 bases and 1 base, with 13 bases remaining between them. The germline CDR1 and CDR2 sequences are SGHDT and YYEEEE. The CDR3 sequence is CASSLEIGEWNTEAFF. Written as DNA, the CDR3 is TGTGCCAGCAGCTTGGAGATTGGGGAATGGAACACTGAAGCTTTCTTT.

This clone was seen only once. CDR3 region: CASSLGATPSNEQFF. Here the CDR3 DNA reads TGTGCCAGCAGCTTAGGGGCAACCCCCTCCAATGAGCAGTTCTTC. The V gene is TRBV11-2, the J gene TRBJ2-1; no firm D call. This CDR3 has 15 amino acids. Trimming pared 1 base from V and 6 bases from J, leaving 13 bases between. CDR1 and CDR2 (germline): SGHAT, FQNNGV. Using reference TRBV11-2 and TRBJ2-1 for the parts outside the CDR3, the full variable domain is EAGVAQSPRYKIIEKRQSVAFWCNPISGHATLYWYQQILGQGPKLLIQFQNNGVVDDSQLPKDRFSAERLKGVDSTLKIQPAKLEDSAVYLCASSLGATPSNEQFFGPGTRLTVL.

The CDR3 reads CASSYAGGTEAFF. In nucleotides, the CDR3 is TGTGCCAGCAGTTACGCGGGGGGAACTGAAGCTTTCTTT. The chain is built from TRBV6-2 or TRBV6-3 and TRBJ1-1; tentative D call: TRBD1 (5 bases). Germline V gives CDR1 MNHEY, CDR2 SVGEGT. V lost 2 bases and J 5 bases, leaving 9 bases between the germline ends. The CDR3 has 13 amino acids.

In DNA form, the CDR3 reads TGTGCCAGCAGCTTAAGAGGGGGGGCCTCCGAGCAGTACTTC. This sequence encodes CASSLRGGASEQYF. This sequence joins TRBV11-1 and TRBJ2-7, with a possible D match to TRBD2 (7 bases). Germline CDR1 is SGHAT and CDR2 is FQDESV (reference sequence). CDR3 length: 14 amino acids. Trimming took off 2 bases at V and 6 bases at J, with 14 bases between the two ends.

In this sample, this clone turned up once. This chain uses TRBV10-3 with TRBJ2-7, with TRBD1 matching 7 bases. Germline values: CDR1 ENHRY, CDR2 SYGVKD. This CDR3 has 15 amino acids. J gave up 3 bases and V 6 bases, and 11 bases lay outside the gene matches. CDR3 region: CAISSGRGPFYEQYF. The CDR3 DNA reads as TGTGCCATCAGCTCCGGAAGGGGGCCCTTCTACGAGCAGTACTTC.

CDR3 protein: CASSSGPPFNQPQHF. CDR3 DNA: TGTGCCAGCAGCTCGGGACCGCCATTTAATCAGCCCCAGCATTTT. V and J are TRBV4-2 and TRBJ1-5; maybe TRBD1 (5 bases). Germline V gene data show CDR1 as LGHNA and CDR2 as YNFKEQ. The CDR3 has 15 residues. Trimming shortened V by 5 bases and J by 4 bases, and 15 bases separated the two germline ends.

The chain recombines TRBV5-8 with TRBJ2-7; perhaps TRBD1 as D (6 bases). Germline V lookup: CDR1 SGHTS, CDR2 YDEGEE. V dropped 5 bases and J dropped 2 bases, with 14 bases sitting between them. CDR3 length: 14 residues. CDR3 amino acids: CASRRGTQPYEQYF. As DNA, the CDR3 is TGTGCCAGCAGAAGGGGGACACAGCCCTACGAGCAGTACTTC.